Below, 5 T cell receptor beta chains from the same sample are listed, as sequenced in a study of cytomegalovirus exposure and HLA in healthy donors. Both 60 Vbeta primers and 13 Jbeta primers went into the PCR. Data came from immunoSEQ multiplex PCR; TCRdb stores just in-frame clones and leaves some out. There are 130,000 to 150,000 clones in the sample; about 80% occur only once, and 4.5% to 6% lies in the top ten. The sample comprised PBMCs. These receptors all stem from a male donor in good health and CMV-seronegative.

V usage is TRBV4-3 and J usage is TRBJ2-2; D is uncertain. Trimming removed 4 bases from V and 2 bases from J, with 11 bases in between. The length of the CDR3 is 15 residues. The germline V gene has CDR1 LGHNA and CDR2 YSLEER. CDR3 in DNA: TGCGCCAGCAGCCTCGAAGCCTTCAACACCGGGGAGCTGTTTTTT. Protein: CASSLEAFNTGELFF.

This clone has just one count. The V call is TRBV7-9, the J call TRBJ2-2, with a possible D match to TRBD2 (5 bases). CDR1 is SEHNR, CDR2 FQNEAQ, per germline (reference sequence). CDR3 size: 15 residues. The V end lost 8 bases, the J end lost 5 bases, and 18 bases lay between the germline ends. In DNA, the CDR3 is TGTGCCAGCTCACCCTCCTCTCCGGGGACCGGGGAGCTGTTTTTT. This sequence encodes CASSPSSPGTGELFF.

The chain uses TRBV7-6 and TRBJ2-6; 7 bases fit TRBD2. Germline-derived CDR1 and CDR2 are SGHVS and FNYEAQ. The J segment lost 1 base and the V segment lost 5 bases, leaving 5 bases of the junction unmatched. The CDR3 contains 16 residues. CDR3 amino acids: CASSDTGGSGANVLTF. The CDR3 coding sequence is TGTGCCAGCAGCGATACGGGGGGTTCTGGGGCCAACGTCCTGACTTTC.

For the CDR3, the DNA is TGTGCCATCAGGGACCAGGGGACAGATACGCAGTATTTT. Encoded protein: CAIRDQGTDTQYF. This chain uses TRBV10-3 with TRBJ2-3; possible D gene TRBD1, 6 bases. Trimming removed 6 bases from V and 3 bases from J, with 10 bases in between. There are 13 residues in the CDR3. Germline CDR1 and CDR2: ENHRY and SYGVKD.

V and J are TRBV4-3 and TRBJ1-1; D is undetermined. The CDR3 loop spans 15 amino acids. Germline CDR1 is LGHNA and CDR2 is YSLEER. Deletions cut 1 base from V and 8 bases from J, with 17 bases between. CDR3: CASSQAQPGAAEAFF. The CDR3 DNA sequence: TGCGCCAGCAGCCAAGCCCAACCGGGAGCAGCAGAAGCTTTCTTT.